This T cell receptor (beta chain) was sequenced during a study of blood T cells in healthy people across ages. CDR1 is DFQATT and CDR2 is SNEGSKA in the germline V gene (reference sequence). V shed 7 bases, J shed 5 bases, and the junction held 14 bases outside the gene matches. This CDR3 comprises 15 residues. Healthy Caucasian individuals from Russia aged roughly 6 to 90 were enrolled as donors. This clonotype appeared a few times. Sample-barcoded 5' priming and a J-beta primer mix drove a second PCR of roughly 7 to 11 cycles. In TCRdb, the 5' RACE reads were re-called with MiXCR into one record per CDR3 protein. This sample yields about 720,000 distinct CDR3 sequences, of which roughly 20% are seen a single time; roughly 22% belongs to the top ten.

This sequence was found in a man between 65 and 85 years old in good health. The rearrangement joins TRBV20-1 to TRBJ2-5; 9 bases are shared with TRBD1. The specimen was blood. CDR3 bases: TGCAGTGGGACGACCGGACAGGGGCGGTGGGAGACCCAGTACTTC. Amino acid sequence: CSGTTGQGRWETQYF.